These T cell receptor beta chains were read from a single sample in a study of Ad26.COV2.S vaccination and SARS-CoV-2 variants. Generated by immunoSEQ multiplex PCR, the TCRdb table keeps only in-frame clones and is missing some. Among approximately 340,000 clones listed, more than 75% were seen once. Sequencing was performed on peripheral blood, taken in a trial of Ad26.COV2.S vaccine versus placebo. Receptor source: a person between 18 and 60 years old who received the Ad26.COV2.S COVID-19 vaccine or a placebo. CDR3s include the opening cysteine and the closing phenylalanine or tryptophan. D genes are given only for firm matches. Not every row has a clone size; where given, it reads once, few, many or a size class.

D,size,J,V,DNA,CDR3
TRBD2,-,TRBJ2-2,TRBV4-1,TGCGCCAGCAGCCAATTTCTTACGGGCGGGAGGTGGAACACCGGGGAGCTGTTTTTT,CASSQFLTGGRWNTGELFF
-,many,TRBJ1-1,TRBV6-5,TGTGCCAGCAGGGTTTTCTGGGGGCGAACTGAAGCTTTCTTT,CASRVFWGRTEAFF
-,-,TRBJ2-1,TRBV11-2,TGTGCCAGCAGCTTAGGACTCTACAATGAGCAGTTCTTC,CASSLGLYNEQFF
TRBD2,-,TRBJ2-1,TRBV29-1,TGCAGCGTTGCTAGCGGGGGGAACAATGAGCAGTTCTTC,CSVASGGNNEQFF
-,-,TRBJ1-1,TRBV6-1,TGTGCCAGCAGTGAAGTTACTGAAGCTTTCTTT,CASSEVTEAFF
-,-,TRBJ1-2,TRBV6-5,TGTGCCAGCAGTTACGGCGGGGGGCCCTATGGCTACACCTTC,CASSYGGGPYGYTF
TRBD1,-,TRBJ2-7,TRBV5-5,TGTGCCAGCAGCGAGGGACAGGCCGCCTACGAGCAGTACTTC,CASSEGQAAYEQYF
-,few,TRBJ2-1,TRBV27,TGTGCCAGTTTGGGGCAGGGGACCTACAATGAGCAGTTCTTC,CASLGQGTYNEQFF
TRBD2,-,TRBJ2-6,TRBV5-6,TGTGCCAGCAGGATAGCGGGATCTGGGGCCAACGTCCTGACTTTC,CASRIAGSGANVLTF
TRBD1,-,TRBJ2-7,TRBV3-1/TRBV3-2,TGTGCCAGCAGCCGACAGGGTAGCGAGCAGTACTTC,CASSRQGSEQYF
TRBD1,-,TRBJ2-7,TRBV11-2,TGTGCCAGCAGCCCAATTTCCGGGACAGGGTCCTACGAGCAGTACTTC,CASSPISGTGSYEQYF
-,-,TRBJ2-7,TRBV7-9,TGTGCCAGCAGCTTATCTACAGGGTCCAACGAGCAGTACTTC,CASSLSTGSNEQYF
TRBD2,-,TRBJ2-1,TRBV18,TGTGCCAGCTCACCTCCGAGCGGGATTGGGGATGAGCAGTTCTTC,CASSPPSGIGDEQFF
TRBD1,-,TRBJ2-5,TRBV19,TGTGCCAGTAGTTCCGGGACAGGGAGGGGAGAGACCCAGTACTTC,CASSSGTGRGETQYF
-,-,TRBJ2-1,TRBV2,TGTGCCAGCAGCGAGGCCAGGGAAGTTGAGCAGTTCTTC,CASSEAREVEQFF
TRBD1,-,TRBJ1-5,TRBV6-2/TRBV6-3,TGTGCCAGCAGTTACTCTTCTGGCAGGGGGAAGATAGCAATTCAGCCCCAGCATTTT,CASSYSSGRGKIAIQPQHF
-,-,TRBJ1-1,TRBV10-2,TGCGCCAGCGGGGGTGAGGGGTATACGGACACTGAAGCTTTCTTT,CASGGEGYTDTEAFF
-,-,TRBJ1-2,TRBV29-1,TGCAGCGTTGAAGGGGGGCGCACAAACTATGGCTACACCTTC,CSVEGGRTNYGYTF
-,once,TRBJ2-4,TRBV9,TGTGCCAGCAGCCCATCGCGGTTAAACATTCAGTACTTC,CASSPSRLNIQYF
-,-,TRBJ1-1,TRBV6-5,TGTGCCAGCAGTACCCTTAATCTGACGAACACTGAAGCTTTCTTT,CASSTLNLTNTEAFF
-,-,TRBJ1-2,TRBV7-8,TGTGCCAGCAGCCTCGGGGGATATGGCTACACCTTC,CASSLGGYGYTF
TRBD1,-,TRBJ1-4,TRBV15,TGTGCCACCAGCGATCCGGGACAGGGGGGAGAAAAACTGTTTTTT,CATSDPGQGGEKLFF
-,-,TRBJ1-5,TRBV7-8,TGTGCCAGCAGCTTAGCGCAGGGAACCCCCCAGCATTTT,CASSLAQGTPQHF